The subject of this entry is one T cell receptor delta chain. Antigen: not known. TCRdb's protein, taken from a much larger clone, differs from this DNA's translation at residue 3, likely owing to a read error; the protein displayed comes from the DNA. This entry comes from a study of γδ T cells in repeated Plasmodium falciparum infection. Overall study: Some Malian samples span acute malaria episodes; others come from no-transmission periods.

Vgamma9/Vdelta2+ and Vdelta2-negative gammadelta T cells were flow-sorted from PBMC for bulk sequencing. Study-wide findings and caveats: Compared with Australian children, Malian Vdelta2-negative repertoires seemed more clonal, less diverse, less shared. In Vdelta2-negative, largely Vdelta1+, gammadelta repertoires, repeated controlled infections appeared to drive clonal selection waves.

TCRdb re-called clones from the multiplex PCR reads via CATT. This sample carries tens of thousands of delta-chain clones, 1.6% of them seen once, and the ten largest clones take 8.6%. Trimming took 8 bases from V and 0 from J, leaving 33 bases between them. Germline values: CDR1 GEAIGNYY, CDR2 EKD. The CDR3 runs 20 residues. The rearrangement joins TRDV2 to TRDJ1; a possible D gene is TRDD2 (6 bases). The sequenced material came from gamma-delta T cells from blood. The clonotype comes from a pool of human donors (malaria-infected and uninfected, not separated). Here the CDR3 reads CAYKLYTPSRGLIYTDKLIF. In nucleotides, the CDR3 is TGTGCCTACAAGCTCTACACTCCTTCCCGGGGACTTATTTACACCGATAAACTCATCTTT.